This T cell receptor (beta chain) was sequenced during a study of Graves' ophthalmopathy and Graves' hyperthyroidism. RNA served as the template for amplifying TCR beta CDR3 regions. A first-round RT-PCR used HTBI primers, followed by a second-round multiplex PCR. TCRdb recomputed calls from the multiplex PCR reads with MiXCR, one row per CDR3 protein. Among about 400,000 distinct CDR3 sequences listed, around 18% were seen once. This clonotype was seen repeatedly, ten times or more. Germline CDR1 and CDR2: SNHLY and FYNNEI. The CDR3 covers 14 residues. With V trimmed by 6 bases and J by 7 bases, 7 bases remained unmatched.

Material: peripheral blood. This receptor was identified in a young woman with Graves' ophthalmopathy. This chain connects TRBV2 to TRBJ2-7, with 12 bases aligning to TRBD1. CDR3 coding DNA: TGTGCCAGCAGGGCCGGGACAGGGGGCCGAGAGCAGTACTTC. Translating gives CASRAGTGGREQYF.